This TCR beta chain was identified in a study of CD8+CD57+ T cells in acquired aplastic anemia. Study in general: Across the sorted CD4+ and CD8+ cells, DNA amounts averaged about 3.2 ug. Findings of the study overall: Patients and controls shared under 30 CD8+ CDR3 sequences, highly expressed in patients. Between patients and controls, CD8+ Simpson's diversity did not vary significantly.

Patients sequenced had flow cytometry evidence of CD8+CD57+ cell expansion. Patient blood was sampled before any therapy had been received. Germline assignment: CDR1 DFQATT and CDR2 SNEGSKA (reference sequence). This CDR3 has 13 amino acids. The ends were cut back, 0 bases at V and 11 bases at J, with 15 bases in the middle. Genomic DNA, the template, was used for profiling of the TCR beta VDJ and CDR3. One entry per CDR3 protein, called by TCRdb with MiXCR from the reads. Altogether hundreds of thousands of distinct CDR3 sequences are present, 40% to 50% being singletons, with the ten largest covering 7% to 9.5%. On this clonotype itself: Its antigen is still unknown.

The sample comprised sorted CD4+, CD8+, or CD8+CD57+ T cells (not recorded which) from PBMCs. This sequence originates from a human donor with aplastic anemia. The rearrangement joins TRBV20-1 to TRBJ2-3; D is uncertain. The CDR3 here is CSARDLGADEQYF. In DNA form, the CDR3 reads TGCAGTGCTAGAGATCTGGGTGCGGATGAGCAGTATTTT.